One and the same sample provided the 4 T cell receptor beta chains below, sequenced in a study of T cell responses to AZD1222 COVID-19 vaccine. TCRdb's table, derived via immunoSEQ multiplex PCR, lists solely in-frame clones and lacks some. The table shows 95,000 to 150,000 clones, with around nine tenths occurring only once. The sample here was peripheral blood, taken on day 0 of AZD1222 vaccination. The receptors come from an adult in good health.

The rearrangement joins TRBV2 to TRBJ2-5; D remains ambiguous. CDR1 SNHLY and CDR2 FYNNEI come from the germline V gene. V lost 4 bases and J lost 5, with 8 bases in between. The CDR3 length is 12 residues. The DNA for the CDR3 is TGTGCCAGCAGTGGGCAGGCTGAGACCCAGTACTTC. This translates into CASSGQAETQYF.

The J gene is TRBJ1-3, the V gene TRBV5-1; D is unclear. In germline, CDR1 is SGHRS, CDR2 YFSETQ. CDR3 size: 16 residues. V lost 4 bases and J lost 0, with 14 bases in between. This CDR3 is CASSRTGISSGNTIYF. In DNA, the CDR3 is TGCGCCAGCAGCCGCACTGGGATTAGCTCTGGAAACACCATATATTTT.

This chain joins TRBV28 and TRBJ2-2; 12 bases are a match to TRBD1. This CDR3 is built from 15 residues. Germline V gene lookup returns CDR1 MDHEN and CDR2 SYDVKM. With V trimmed by 7 bases and J by 7 bases, 7 bases remained unmatched. DNA for the CDR3: TGTGCCAGCAAGTGGGACAGGGGGCTCGGCGGGGAGCTGTTTTTT. Its translation: CASKWDRGLGGELFF.

The CDR3 DNA follows: TGTGCCAGCAGTGACAATGAGCAGTTCTTC. Encoded protein: CASSDNEQFF. The J gene is TRBJ2-1, the V gene TRBV25-1, with unresolved D. Trimming left V 3 bases short and J 6 bases short, with 0 bases between. This CDR3 is 10 amino acids long. Germline CDR1 is MGHDK and CDR2 is SYGVNS.